This TCR beta chain was identified during a study of blood T cell repertoires in COVID-19. Turning to the study itself: The study drew acute and convalescent COVID-19 samples from the United States, Italy and Spain. T cells, B-cell-depleted T cells, or PBMCs provided the cDNA or gDNA that served as material.

Germline CDR1 SEHNR, CDR2 FQNEAQ (reference sequence). V shed 8 bases and J 0 bases; nucleotides not matched to a gene: 12. CDR3 length: 17 residues. Authors' data handling: It was from reference gene primer amplification that nucleated cell counts were estimated. Produced via immunoSEQ multiplex PCR; TCRdb's table is partial and in-frame only. The DNA was the basis for D and trimming; V, J and clone size are from that table. The sample lists some 70,000 clones; 86% were seen once. Input material: peripheral blood. J is TRBJ1-5 and V is TRBV7-9; TRBD1 matches at 8 bases. This receptor was identified in a man in his thirties or forties with acute or convalescent COVID-19. DNA of the CDR3: TGTGCCAGCCGTCAGGACGGACAGGGTTATAGCAATCAGCCCCAGCATTTT. It specifies CASRQDGQGYSNQPQHF.